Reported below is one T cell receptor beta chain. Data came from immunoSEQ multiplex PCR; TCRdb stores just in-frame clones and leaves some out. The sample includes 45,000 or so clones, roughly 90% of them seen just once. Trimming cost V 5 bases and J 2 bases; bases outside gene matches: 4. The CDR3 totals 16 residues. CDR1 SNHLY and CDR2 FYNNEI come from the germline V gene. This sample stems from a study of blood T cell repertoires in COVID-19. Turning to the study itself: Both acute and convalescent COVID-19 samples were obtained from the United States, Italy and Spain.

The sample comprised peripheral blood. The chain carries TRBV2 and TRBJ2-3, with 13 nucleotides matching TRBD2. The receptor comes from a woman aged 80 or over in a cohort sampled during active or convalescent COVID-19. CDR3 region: CASSLTSGGPTDTQYF. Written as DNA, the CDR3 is TGTGCCAGCAGTCTGACTAGCGGGGGGCCCACAGATACGCAGTATTTT. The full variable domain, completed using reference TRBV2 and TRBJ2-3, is EPEVTQTPSHQVTQMGQEVILRCVPISNHLYFYWYRQILGQKVEFLVSFYNNEISEKSEIFDDQFSVERPDGSNFTLKIRSTKLEDSAMYFCASSLTSGGPTDTQYFGPGTRLTVL.